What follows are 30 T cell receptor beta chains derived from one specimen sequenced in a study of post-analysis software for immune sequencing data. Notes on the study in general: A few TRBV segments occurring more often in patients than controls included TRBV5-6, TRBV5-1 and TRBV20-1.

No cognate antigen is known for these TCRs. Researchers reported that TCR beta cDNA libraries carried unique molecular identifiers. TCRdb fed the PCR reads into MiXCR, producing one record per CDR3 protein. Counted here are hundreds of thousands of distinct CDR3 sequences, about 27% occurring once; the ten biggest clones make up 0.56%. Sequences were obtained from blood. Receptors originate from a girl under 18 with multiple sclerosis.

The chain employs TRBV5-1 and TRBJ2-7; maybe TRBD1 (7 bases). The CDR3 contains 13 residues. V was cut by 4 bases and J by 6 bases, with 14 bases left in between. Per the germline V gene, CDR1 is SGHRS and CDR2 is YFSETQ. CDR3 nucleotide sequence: TGCGCCAGCAGCGTTGGGACAGCGGGCGAGCAGTACTTC. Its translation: CASSVGTAGEQYF.

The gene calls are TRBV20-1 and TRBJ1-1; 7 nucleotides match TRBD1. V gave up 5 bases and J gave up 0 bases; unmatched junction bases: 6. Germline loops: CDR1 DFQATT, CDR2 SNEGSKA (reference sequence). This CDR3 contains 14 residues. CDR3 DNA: TGCAGTGCTCCTGTTCAGGGGGTGAACACTGAAGCTTTCTTT. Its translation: CSAPVQGVNTEAFF.

CDR3 sequence: CASSPTTPGDGTDTQYF. The CDR3 DNA reads as TGTGCCAGCTCACCTACAACCCCAGGTGATGGCACAGATACGCAGTATTTT. The V and J genes are TRBV18 and TRBJ2-3; D is unclear. Trimming took 3 bases from V and 1 from J, leaving 17 bases between them. Germline lookup yields CDR1 KGHSH and CDR2 LQKENI. The CDR3 runs 17 residues. Filled out from reference TRBV18 and TRBJ2-3, the complete variable domain reads NAGVMQNPRHLVRRRGQEARLRCSPMKGHSHVYWYRQLPEEGLKFMVYLQKENIIDESGMPKERFSAEFPKEGPSILRIQQVVRGDSAAYFCASSPTTPGDGTDTQYFGPGTRLTVL.

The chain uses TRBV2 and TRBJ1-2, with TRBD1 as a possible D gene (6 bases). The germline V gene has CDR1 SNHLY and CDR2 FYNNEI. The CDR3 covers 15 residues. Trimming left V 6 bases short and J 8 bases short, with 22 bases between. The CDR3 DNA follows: TGTGCCAGCAGCCTCTACTCAGGGGTTCCGGGCGGCTACACCTTC. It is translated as CASSLYSGVPGGYTF.

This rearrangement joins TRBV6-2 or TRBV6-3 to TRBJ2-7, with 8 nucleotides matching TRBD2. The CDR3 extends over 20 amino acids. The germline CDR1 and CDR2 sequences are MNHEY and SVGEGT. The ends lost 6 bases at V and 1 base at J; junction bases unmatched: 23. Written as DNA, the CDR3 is TGTGCCAGCAGATCCCTTGGCGGGAGGACTATTACAACGGTATCCTACGAGCAGTACTTC. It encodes CASRSLGGRTITTVSYEQYF.

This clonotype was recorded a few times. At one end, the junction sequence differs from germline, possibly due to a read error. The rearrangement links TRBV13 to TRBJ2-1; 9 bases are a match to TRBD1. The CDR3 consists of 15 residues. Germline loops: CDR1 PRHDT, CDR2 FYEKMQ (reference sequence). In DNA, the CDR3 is TGTGCCAGCAGCCGACCGGGACAGGGTAGCAATGGGCAGTTCTTC. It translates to CASSRPGQGSNGQFF.

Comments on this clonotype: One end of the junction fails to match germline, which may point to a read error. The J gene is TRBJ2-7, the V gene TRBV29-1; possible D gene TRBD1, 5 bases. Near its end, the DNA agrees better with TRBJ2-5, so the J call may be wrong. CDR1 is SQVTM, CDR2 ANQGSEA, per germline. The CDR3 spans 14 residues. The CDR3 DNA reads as TGCAGCGTTCAAGACAGACGATCTAGGGAGACCCAGTACTTC. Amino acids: CSVQDRRSRETQYF.

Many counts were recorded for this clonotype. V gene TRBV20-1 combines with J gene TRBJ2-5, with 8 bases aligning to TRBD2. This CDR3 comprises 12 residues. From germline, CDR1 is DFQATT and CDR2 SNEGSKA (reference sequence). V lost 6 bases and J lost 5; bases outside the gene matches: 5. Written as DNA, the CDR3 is TGCAGTGCGAGGACTAGCTTCGAGACCCAGTACTTC. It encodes CSARTSFETQYF.

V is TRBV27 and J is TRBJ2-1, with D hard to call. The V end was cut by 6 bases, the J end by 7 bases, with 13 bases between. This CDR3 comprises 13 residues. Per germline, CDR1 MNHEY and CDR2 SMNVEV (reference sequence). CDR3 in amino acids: CASSTPARNEQFF. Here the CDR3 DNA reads TGTGCCAGCAGCACCCCGGCCCGGAATGAGCAGTTCTTC.

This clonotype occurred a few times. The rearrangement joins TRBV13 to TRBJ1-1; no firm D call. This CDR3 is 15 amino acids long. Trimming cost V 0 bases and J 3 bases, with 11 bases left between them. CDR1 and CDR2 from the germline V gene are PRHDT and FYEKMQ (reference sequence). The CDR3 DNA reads TGTGCCAGCAGCTTAGGTTGGCCGCCTGACACTGAAGCTTTCTTT. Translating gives CASSLGWPPDTEAFF.

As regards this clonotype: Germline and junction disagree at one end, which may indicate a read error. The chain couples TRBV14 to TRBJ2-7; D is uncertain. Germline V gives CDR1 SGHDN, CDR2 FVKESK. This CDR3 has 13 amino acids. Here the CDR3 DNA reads TGTGCCAGTAGCCAATCACGTCCCTACGAGCAGTACTTC. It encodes CASSQSRPYEQYF.

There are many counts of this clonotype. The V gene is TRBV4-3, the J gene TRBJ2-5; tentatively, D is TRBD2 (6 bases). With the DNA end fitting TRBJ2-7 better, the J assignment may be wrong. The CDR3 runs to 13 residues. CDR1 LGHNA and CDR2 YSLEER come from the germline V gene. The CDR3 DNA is TGCGCCAGCAGCCCTCGACTGGGAGGCGAGCAGTACTTC. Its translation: CASSPRLGGEQYF.

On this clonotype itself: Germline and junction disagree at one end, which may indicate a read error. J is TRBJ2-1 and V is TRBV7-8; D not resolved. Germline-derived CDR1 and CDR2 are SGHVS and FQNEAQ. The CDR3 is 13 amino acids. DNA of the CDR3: TGTACCAGCAGCCCAAGGTCGGACAATGAGCAGTTCTTC. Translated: CTSSPRSDNEQFF.

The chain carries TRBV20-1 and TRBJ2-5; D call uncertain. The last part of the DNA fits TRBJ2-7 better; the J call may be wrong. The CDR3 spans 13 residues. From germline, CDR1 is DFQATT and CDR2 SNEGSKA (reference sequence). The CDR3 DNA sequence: TGCAGTGCTAGGGTCGTACCCCGGGTCGAGCAGTACTTC. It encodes CSARVVPRVEQYF.

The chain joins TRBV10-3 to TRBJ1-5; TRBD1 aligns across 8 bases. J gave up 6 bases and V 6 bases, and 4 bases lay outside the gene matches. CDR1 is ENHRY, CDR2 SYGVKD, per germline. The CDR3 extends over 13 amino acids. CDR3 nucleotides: TGTGCCATCAGGGAGGACAGGGTTCAGCCCCAGCATTTT. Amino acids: CAIREDRVQPQHF.

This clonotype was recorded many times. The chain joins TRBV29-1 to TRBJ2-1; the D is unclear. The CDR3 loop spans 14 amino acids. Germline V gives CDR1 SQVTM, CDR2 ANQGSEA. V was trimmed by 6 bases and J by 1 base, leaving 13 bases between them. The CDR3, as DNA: TGCAGCGTCGCATTTACGGTTTCCTACAATGAGCAGTTCTTC. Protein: CSVAFTVSYNEQFF.

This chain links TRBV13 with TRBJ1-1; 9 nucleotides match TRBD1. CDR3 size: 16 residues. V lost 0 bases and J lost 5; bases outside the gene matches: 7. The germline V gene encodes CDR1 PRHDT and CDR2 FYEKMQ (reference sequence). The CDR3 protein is CASSLGRGQGWTEAFF. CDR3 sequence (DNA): TGTGCCAGCAGCTTAGGACGGGGACAGGGCTGGACTGAAGCTTTCTTT. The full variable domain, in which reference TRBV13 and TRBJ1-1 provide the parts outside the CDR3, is AAGVIQSPRHLIKEKRETATLKCYPIPRHDTVYWYQQGPGQDPQFLISFYEKMQSDKGSIPDRFSAQQFSDYHSELNMSSLELGDSALYFCASSLGRGQGWTEAFFGQGTRLTVV.

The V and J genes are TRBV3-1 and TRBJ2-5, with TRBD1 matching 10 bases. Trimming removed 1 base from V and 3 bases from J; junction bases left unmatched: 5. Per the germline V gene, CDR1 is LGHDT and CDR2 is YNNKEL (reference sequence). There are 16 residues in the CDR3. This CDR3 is CASSQGLGTGEETQYF. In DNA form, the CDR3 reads TGTGCCAGCAGCCAAGGTCTGGGGACAGGGGAAGAGACCCAGTACTTC.

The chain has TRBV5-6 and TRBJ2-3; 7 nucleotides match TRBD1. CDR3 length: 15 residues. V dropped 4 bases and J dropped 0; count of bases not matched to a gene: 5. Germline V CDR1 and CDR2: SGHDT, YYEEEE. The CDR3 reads CASSVTGLSTDTQYF. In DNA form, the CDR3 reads TGTGCCAGCAGCGTGACAGGGCTTAGCACAGATACGCAGTATTTT.

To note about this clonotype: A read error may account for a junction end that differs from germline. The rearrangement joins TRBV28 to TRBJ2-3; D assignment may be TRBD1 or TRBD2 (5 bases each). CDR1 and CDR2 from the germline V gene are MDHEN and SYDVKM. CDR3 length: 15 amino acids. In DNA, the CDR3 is TGTGCCAGCAGTAGCCCCAGAGGGATCACAGGTACGCAGTATTTT. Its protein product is CASSSPRGITGTQYF.

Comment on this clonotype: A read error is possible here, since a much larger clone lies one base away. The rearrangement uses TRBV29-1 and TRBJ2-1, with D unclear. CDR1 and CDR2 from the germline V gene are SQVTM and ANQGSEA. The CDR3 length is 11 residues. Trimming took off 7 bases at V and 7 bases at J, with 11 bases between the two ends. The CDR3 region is CSARPTNEQFF. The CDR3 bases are TGCAGCGCTCGTCCTACGAATGAGCAGTTCTTC.

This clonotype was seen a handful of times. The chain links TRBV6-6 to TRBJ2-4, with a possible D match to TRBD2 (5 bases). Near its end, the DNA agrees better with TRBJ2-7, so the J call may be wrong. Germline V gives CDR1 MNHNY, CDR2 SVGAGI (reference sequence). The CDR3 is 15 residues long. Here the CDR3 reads CASRVYSASSAEQYF. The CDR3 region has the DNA TGTGCCAGCAGAGTTTATAGCGCCTCTTCTGCCGAGCAGTACTTC.

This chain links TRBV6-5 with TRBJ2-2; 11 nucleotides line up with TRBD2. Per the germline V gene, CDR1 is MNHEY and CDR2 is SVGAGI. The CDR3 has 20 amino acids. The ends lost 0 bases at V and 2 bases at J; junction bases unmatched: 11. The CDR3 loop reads CASSYSGPGLAARNTGELFF. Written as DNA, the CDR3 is TGTGCCAGCAGTTACTCGGGTCCGGGACTAGCGGCGCGAAACACCGGGGAGCTGTTTTTT.

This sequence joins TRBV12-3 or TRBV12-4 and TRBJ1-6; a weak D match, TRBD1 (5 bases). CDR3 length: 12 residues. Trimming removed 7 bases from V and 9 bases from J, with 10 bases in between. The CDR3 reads CASTHRSSPLHF. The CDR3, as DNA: TGTGCCAGCACCCACAGGAGTTCACCCCTCCACTTT.

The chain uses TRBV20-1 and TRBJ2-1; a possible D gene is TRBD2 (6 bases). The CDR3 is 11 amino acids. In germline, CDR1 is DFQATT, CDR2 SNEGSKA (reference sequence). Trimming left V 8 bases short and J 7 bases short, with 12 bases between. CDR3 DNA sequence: TGCAGTCCCCTGGGGGGAAATGAGCAGTTCTTC. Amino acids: CSPLGGNEQFF.

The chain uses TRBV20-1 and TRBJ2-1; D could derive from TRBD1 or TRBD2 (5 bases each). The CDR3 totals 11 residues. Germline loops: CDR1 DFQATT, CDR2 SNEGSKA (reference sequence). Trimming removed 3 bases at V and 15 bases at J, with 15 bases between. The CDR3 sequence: CSASGDLLGFF. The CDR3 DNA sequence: TGCAGTGCTAGTGGGGACCTCCTTGGGTTCTTC.

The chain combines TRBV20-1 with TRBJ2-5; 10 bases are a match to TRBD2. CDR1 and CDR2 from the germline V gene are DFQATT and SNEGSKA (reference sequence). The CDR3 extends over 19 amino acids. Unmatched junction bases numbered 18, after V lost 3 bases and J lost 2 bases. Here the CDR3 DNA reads TGCAGTGCTAGGCCGGACATTGACGTAGCGGGAGGTCTTCAAGAGACCCAGTACTTC. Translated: CSARPDIDVAGGLQETQYF.

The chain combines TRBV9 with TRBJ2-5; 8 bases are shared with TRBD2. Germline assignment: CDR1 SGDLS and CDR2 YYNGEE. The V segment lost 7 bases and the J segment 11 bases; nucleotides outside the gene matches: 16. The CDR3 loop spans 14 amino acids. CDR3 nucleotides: TGTGCCAGCGGGGCGGGAGGTACCTACAATGAGCAGTACTTC. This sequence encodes CASGAGGTYNEQYF. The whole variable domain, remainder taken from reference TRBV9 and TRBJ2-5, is DSGVTQTPKHLITATGQRVTLRCSPRSGDLSVYWYQQSLDQGLQFLIQYYNGEERAKGNILERFSAQQFPDLHSELNLSSLELGDSALYFCASGAGGTYNEQYFGPGTRLLVL.

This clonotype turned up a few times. CDR3 sequence: CSARGAYGYTF. Here the CDR3 DNA reads TGCAGTGCTAGGGGGGCCTATGGCTACACCTTC. This chain connects TRBV20-1 to TRBJ1-2, with TRBD1 as a possible D gene (6 bases). From germline, CDR1 is DFQATT and CDR2 SNEGSKA (reference sequence). The V and J ends lost 3 bases and 4 bases respectively, with 6 bases between them. The length of the CDR3 is 11 residues.

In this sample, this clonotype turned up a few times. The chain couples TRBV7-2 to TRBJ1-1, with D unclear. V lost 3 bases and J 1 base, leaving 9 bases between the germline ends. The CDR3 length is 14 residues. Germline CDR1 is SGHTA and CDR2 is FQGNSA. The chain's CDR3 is CASSFRWKNTEAFF. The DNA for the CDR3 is TGTGCCAGCAGCTTTAGGTGGAAGAACACTGAAGCTTTCTTT.